This T cell receptor (beta chain) was sequenced in a study of blood T cell repertoires in COVID-19. Looking at the study overall: Acute and convalescent COVID-19 samples came from the United States, Italy and Spain. T cells, B-cell-depleted T cells, or PBMCs provided the cDNA or gDNA that served as material.

Per the authors' pipeline: It was from reference gene primer amplification that nucleated cell counts were estimated. Profiling relied on immunoSEQ multiplex PCR, and the TCRdb table lists in-frame clones only, not all of them. D and trimming were read from the DNA, whereas the V and J calls and clone size are those reported in that table. The sample lists roughly 43,000 clones, 86% occurring once. The V gene lost 2 bases and the J gene lost 4 bases, with 18 bases spanning the gap. CDR1 is MNHEY, CDR2 SVGAGI, per germline. The CDR3 runs to 16 residues. The sequenced sample consisted of peripheral blood. This chain joins TRBV6-5 and TRBJ2-7; D is perhaps TRBD1 (5 bases). This TCR was recovered from a man aged 60 to 69 with active COVID-19. CDR3 amino acids: CASSYILFQGRYEQYF. For the CDR3, the DNA is TGTGCCAGCAGTTACATACTCTTTCAGGGTCGGTACGAGCAGTACTTC.